Given below is one TCR beta chain in context. The antigen is unknown. There are 17 residues in the CDR3. Germline CDR1 SQVTM, CDR2 ANQGSEA. The V and J ends lost 0 bases and 4 bases, in that order; junction bases with no gene match: 10. Clones were sequenced by immunoSEQ multiplex PCR, and TCRdb holds only the in-frame ones, with some missing. Of roughly 80,000 clones listed, just under 95% are singletons. The source of the sample is a study of cytomegalovirus exposure and HLA in healthy donors. Study outcomes and limitations: The classifier reportedly diagnosed cytomegalovirus status with high specificity and sensitivity. Confirmation was obtained in vitro that a few CMV-associated chains are specific for CMV antigens.

The clonotype originates from a young man in good health and CMV-seronegative. V usage is TRBV29-1 and J usage is TRBJ2-2, with 8 bases matching TRBD1. Sequenced sample: PBMCs. CDR3 coding DNA: TGCAGCGTTGAAGAAACCGGCAGGGGGCTTTTCACCGGGGAGCTGTTTTTT. Residues: CSVEETGRGLFTGELFF.